Sequencing of this T cell receptor (beta chain) was carried out in a study of blood T cell repertoires in COVID-19. Some clones are missing from TCRdb's copy, which holds only in-frame ones; the method was immunoSEQ multiplex PCR. The sample consists of hundreds of thousands of clones, roughly 87% of them appearing once. The V and J ends lost 5 bases and 5 bases, in that order; junction bases with no gene match: 9. This CDR3 has 15 amino acids. From germline, CDR1 is SGHVS and CDR2 FQNEAQ. The TCR comes from a woman aged 30 to 39 with acute COVID-19. Sequencing was done on a sample of PBMCs or T cells enriched from blood (not recorded which). This chain joins TRBV7-8 and TRBJ2-5, with 9 bases aligning to TRBD1. In DNA, the CDR3 is TGTGCCAGCAGCCGAGACAGGGGGATCGGTGAGACCCAGTACTTC. Residues: CASSRDRGIGETQYF.